The clone carrying this TCR beta chain appeared a few times. Its antigen is unknown. One entry per CDR3 protein, called by TCRdb with MiXCR from the RT-PCR reads. The sample contains 500,000 or so distinct CDR3 sequences, more than 15% of which appear only once. This entry comes from a study of response to subunit inactivated influenza vaccine. Findings and caveats of the study: Each seasonal influenza vaccination, the authors suggested, recruits few new T cells.

The V and J ends lost 6 bases and 5 bases, in that order; junction bases with no gene match: 3. Germline CDR1 and CDR2: MNHEY and SVGEGT. This CDR3 has 13 residues. The rearrangement joins TRBV6-2 or TRBV6-3 to TRBJ2-2; TRBD1 agrees at 7 bases. This sample comprised CD4+ T cells sorted from PBMCs, obtained approximately 25 months after vaccination. This receptor was identified in a man aged 50-75 years who received an inactivated influenza vaccine. The CDR3 region has the DNA TGTGCCAGCAGGGACAGGAGAACCGGGGAGCTGTTTTTT. The encoded protein is CASRDRRTGELFF.